These 19 T cell receptor beta chains originate from one sample sequenced in a study of tumor-infiltrating lymphocytes in oesophageal squamous cell carcinoma. One entry per CDR3 protein results from TCRdb running MiXCR on the PCR reads. The sample has about 19,000 distinct CDR3 sequences, 40% seen once; the top ten hold under 8%. The sequencing input was blood. Receptors originate from a male donor with esophageal squamous cell carcinoma.

This clonotype was picked up many times. V and J are TRBV6-1 and TRBJ1-2; 9 bases map to TRBD1. Germline V gene lookup returns CDR1 MNHNS and CDR2 SASEGT. J gave up 4 bases and V 6 bases, and 9 bases lay outside the gene matches. This CDR3 has 15 residues. As DNA, the CDR3 is TGTGCCAGCAGCCAGTCCGGGACAGGGATCTATGGCTACACCTTC. Translating it yields CASSQSGTGIYGYTF.

This clonotype was counted many times. The chain joins TRBV20-1 to TRBJ1-5, with 9 bases matching TRBD1. CDR3 length: 14 amino acids. V gave up 6 bases and J gave up 7 bases; unmatched junction bases: 10. CDR1 and CDR2 from the germline V gene are DFQATT and SNEGSKA (reference sequence). The CDR3, as DNA: TGCAGTGCCCGGGGCGGAGACAGGGGGCAGCCCCAGCATTTT. Amino acid sequence: CSARGGDRGQPQHF.

A word on this clonotype: The junction departs from germline at one end; a sequencing error may be responsible. This chain uses TRBV29-1 with TRBJ1-6; possibly TRBD1 for D (5 bases). Germline values: CDR1 SQVTM, CDR2 ANQGSEA. The CDR3 sequence is 19 residues long. The CDR3 nucleotides read TGCAGCGTTGAAAATGAACACCTAACGACTAGCGGGGGTACCTACGAGCAGTACTTT. Translating it yields CSVENEHLTTSGGTYEQYF.

The V and J genes are TRBV4-1 and TRBJ1-4, with 9 bases fitting TRBD1. The V gene end was trimmed by 1 base and the J gene end by 8 bases; junction bases not matched to a gene: 2. Germline CDR1 and CDR2: MGHRA and YSYEKL. The CDR3 spans 14 residues. The CDR3 sequence is CASSQGDREEKLFF. The CDR3 region has the DNA TGCGCCAGCAGCCAAGGGGACAGGGAGGAAAAACTGTTTTTT.

This clonotype appeared a few times. The V call is TRBV6-6, the J call TRBJ2-1; 7 nucleotides align to TRBD1. With 2 bases clipped from V and 9 bases from J, the junction kept 10 bases outside the gene matches. CDR3 length equals 15 residues. CDR1 MNHNY and CDR2 SVGAGI come from the germline V gene (reference sequence). DNA for the CDR3: TGTGCCAGCAGTTACCTCTTACAGGGGCATGTTGAGCAGTTCTTC. This gives the protein CASSYLLQGHVEQFF.

This clonotype was detected only a few times. The chain recombines TRBV12-3 or TRBV12-4 with TRBJ1-1, with unresolved D. Between the trimmed V and J ends, which lost 4 bases and 6 bases, there was a span of 3 bases. The CDR3 contains 10 residues. The CDR3 sequence is CASSYPEAFF. Written as DNA, the CDR3 is TGTGCCAGCAGTTACCCTGAAGCTTTCTTT.

As to this clonotype: One junction end disagrees with the germline gene, perhaps due to a read error. The chain joins TRBV6-6 to TRBJ2-5, with 8 bases identical to TRBD1. The CDR3 has 15 amino acids. Germline-derived CDR1 and CDR2 are MNHNY and SVGAGI (reference sequence). The CDR3 bases are TGTGCCAGCAGTTACTCTGGACAGGGAAGTTCACCCCTCCACTTC. This translates into CASSYSGQGSSPLHF.

This clonotype was counted a few times. The rearrangement uses TRBV6-6 and TRBJ1-2; D not resolved. Germline values: CDR1 MNHNY, CDR2 SVGAGI (reference sequence). V dropped 0 bases and J dropped 6 bases, with 20 bases sitting between them. The CDR3 has 17 residues. The CDR3 protein is CASSYSMVLDPGDGYTF. As DNA, the CDR3 is TGTGCCAGCAGTTACTCGATGGTTTTGGACCCCGGGGATGGCTACACCTTC.

The V gene is TRBV7-3, the J gene TRBJ1-1; 15 positions agree with TRBD2. The J call may be mistaken, given a closer DNA end match to TRBJ2-1. This CDR3 is 16 amino acids long. CDR1 and CDR2 (germline): SGHTA, FQGTGA. CDR3 nucleotide sequence: TGTGCCAGCAGCTTAATCGGACTAGCGGGGGGGCCATGGCAGTTCTTC. The encoded protein is CASSLIGLAGGPWQFF.

This clonotype has a count of ten or more. This chain connects TRBV2 to TRBJ1-1; TRBD1 might be the D (5 bases). This CDR3 has 13 amino acids. Between the trimmed V and J ends, which lost 6 bases and 1 base, there was a span of 9 bases. From germline, CDR1 is SNHLY and CDR2 FYNNEI. The CDR3 protein is CASREQENTEAFF. The CDR3 DNA reads TGTGCCAGCAGGGAACAGGAGAACACTGAAGCTTTCTTT.

The chain joins TRBV12-3 or TRBV12-4 to TRBJ2-1; 9 bases align to TRBD2. Trimming took 2 bases from V and 8 from J; bases not matched to a gene: 7. The CDR3 spans 15 residues. The CDR3 DNA sequence: TGTGCCAGCAGTTTATCGAGCGGGGGGTACGATGAGCAGTTCTTC. It is translated as CASSLSSGGYDEQFF.

This clonotype is medium-sized. CDR3 nucleotide sequence: TGTGCCAGCACCCTGAACACTGAAGCTTTCTTT. It encodes CASTLNTEAFF. This rearrangement joins TRBV7-9 to TRBJ1-1; D unclear. Germline assignment: CDR1 SEHNR and CDR2 FQNEAQ (reference sequence). The CDR3 extends over 11 amino acids. Trimming stripped 7 bases from V and 0 bases from J, with 3 bases between.

J is TRBJ2-3 and V is TRBV12-3 or TRBV12-4, with 9 bases identical to TRBD2. V dropped 5 bases and J dropped 2; count of bases not matched to a gene: 5. The length of the CDR3 is 15 residues. In nucleotides, the CDR3 is TGTGCCAGCAGTAAGACTAGCGGATTCACAGATACGCAGTATTTT. Its translation: CASSKTSGFTDTQYF.

This clonotype occurred many times. At one end, the junction sequence differs from germline, possibly due to a read error. V is TRBV28 and J is TRBJ2-2, with D perhaps assigned TRBD1 or TRBD2 (5 bases each). The CDR3 length is 14 residues. CDR1 MDHEN and CDR2 SYDVKM come from the germline V gene. The CDR3 nucleotides are TGTGTCAGCAGACAGAGACTAAACACCGGGGAGCTGTTTTTT. Its translation is CVSRQRLNTGELFF. Drawing the rest from reference TRBV28 and TRBJ2-2, the complete variable domain is DVKVTQSSRYLVKRTGEKVFLECVQDMDHENMFWYRQDPGLGLRLIYFSYDVKMKEKGDIPEGYSVSREKKERFSLILESASTNQTSMYLCVSRQRLNTGELFFGEGSRLTVL.

For this clonotype: The CDR3 does not end in the conserved phenylalanine or tryptophan, so this is likely a read error. The DNA is left out, because the CDR3 cannot be placed on it with certainty; the CDR3 is given as TCRdb lists it. The chain has TRBV28 and TRBJ2-6. Germline lookup yields CDR1 MDHEN and CDR2 SYDVKM. The CDR3 contains 9 residues when both ends are counted. The CDR3 loop is CASSLSRTS.

This clonotype was observed once. This chain uses TRBV20-1 with TRBJ2-1; possibly TRBD2 for D (6 bases). V was trimmed by 4 bases and J by 1 base, leaving 11 bases between them. There are 14 residues in the CDR3. The germline V gene encodes CDR1 DFQATT and CDR2 SNEGSKA (reference sequence). The CDR3 spells CSAIAENSYNEQFF. The CDR3 DNA follows: TGCAGTGCTATAGCGGAAAATTCCTACAATGAGCAGTTCTTC.

By sample fraction, this clonotype is medium-sized. As DNA, the CDR3 is TGTGCCAGCAGCTTAATCGCAGGGGCCGCGTCCGGGGAGCTGTTTTTT. Translation gives CASSLIAGAASGELFF. J is TRBJ2-2 and V is TRBV7-3; possibly TRBD1 for D (6 bases). CDR1 and CDR2 from the germline V gene are SGHTA and FQGTGA. The CDR3 length is 16 residues. Trimming took off 1 base at V and 6 bases at J, with 15 bases between the two ends.

The chain employs TRBV7-3 and TRBJ2-5; possible D gene TRBD1, 5 bases. The DNA end lines up better with TRBJ2-1; the J call may be wrong. Germline lookup yields CDR1 SGHTA and CDR2 FQGTGA. The CDR3 covers 14 residues. CDR3 residues: CASSWGGPNNEQFF. In DNA, the CDR3 is TGTGCCAGCAGCTGGGGCGGACCAAACAATGAGCAGTTCTTC.

About this clonotype: Since the CDR3 does not end with the conserved phenylalanine or tryptophan, this likely comes from a read error. It is unclear where the CDR3 begins or ends on the DNA, so no DNA is shown, and the CDR3 is as TCRdb lists it. The J gene is TRBJ1-1, the V gene TRBV6-5. Per the germline V gene, CDR1 is MNHEY and CDR2 is SVGAGI. The CDR3 comprises 15 residues, both ends counted. The CDR3 sequence is CASSLQKVMATPSVR.